Each of the 2 T cell receptor beta chains below was sequenced from the same sample in a study of glioma-infiltrating T cells (dated by TCRdb to 2015 to 2016). Sequencer: Illumina MiSeq. TCR alpha and beta CDR3 regions were amplified with the iRepertoire nested amplicon-rescue multiplex PCR (arm-PCR) platform from RNA. TCRdb trimmed public reads at Q25 via fastp, called clones via MiXCR and kept in-frame beta chains. Rows with a matching CDR3 protein are joined into one entry that keeps the most common DNA and genes. This sample comprises some 110,000 distinct CDR3 sequences, approximately 25% of them detected only once. The ten largest make up 12% to 15% of the sample. Sequencing was done on a sample of glioma tissue, nonneoplastic brain tissue, or PBMCs (not recorded which). Every receptor here comes from a human donor with low-grade glioma or glioblastoma, undergoing nonglioma brain surgery, or in good health (not recorded which).

This clonotype was found a few times. This chain connects TRBV7-9 to TRBJ1-6; 9 positions agree with TRBD1. Germline CDR1 is SEHNR and CDR2 is FQNEAQ (reference sequence). The CDR3 contains 13 residues. Germline trimming cut 2 bases from V and 13 bases from J; bases unmatched to any gene: 3. CDR3: CASSLRTGEPLHF. The CDR3 DNA is TGTGCCAGCAGCTTACGGACAGGGGAGCCCCTCCACTTT.

In this sample, this clonotype turned up many times. The chain recombines TRBV10-3 with TRBJ2-2; a possible D gene is TRBD1 (6 bases). The germline V gene encodes CDR1 ENHRY and CDR2 SYGVKD. Trimming took 4 bases from V and 0 from J, leaving 12 bases between them. The CDR3 length is 16 residues. The CDR3 nucleotides read TGTGCCATCAGTGGTGAGGCAGGGGCGAACACCGGGGAGCTGTTTTTT. Its protein is CAISGEAGANTGELFF.